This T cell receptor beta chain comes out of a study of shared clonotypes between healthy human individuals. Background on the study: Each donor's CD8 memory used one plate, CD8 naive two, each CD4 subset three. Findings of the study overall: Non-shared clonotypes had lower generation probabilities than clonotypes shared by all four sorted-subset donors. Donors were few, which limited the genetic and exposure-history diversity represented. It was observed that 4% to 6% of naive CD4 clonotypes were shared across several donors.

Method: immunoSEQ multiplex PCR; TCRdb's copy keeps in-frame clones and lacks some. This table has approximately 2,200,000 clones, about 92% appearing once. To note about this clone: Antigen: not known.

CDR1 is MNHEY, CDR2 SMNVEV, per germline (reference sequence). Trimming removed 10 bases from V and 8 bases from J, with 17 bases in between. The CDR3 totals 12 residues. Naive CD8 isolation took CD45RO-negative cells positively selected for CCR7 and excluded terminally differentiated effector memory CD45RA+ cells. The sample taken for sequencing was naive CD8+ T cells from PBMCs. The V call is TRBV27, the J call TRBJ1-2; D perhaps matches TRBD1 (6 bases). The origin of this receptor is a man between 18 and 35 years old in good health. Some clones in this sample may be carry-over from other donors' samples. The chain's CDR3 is CATQERGGGYTF. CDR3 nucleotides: TGTGCCACCCAGGAGAGAGGGGGAGGCTACACCTTC.